One sample yielded the 4 T cell receptor beta chains listed below, sequenced in a study of cytomegalovirus exposure and HLA in healthy donors. The PCR had 60 Vbeta and 13 Jbeta primers. The assay was immunoSEQ multiplex PCR, and TCRdb's table has in-frame clones only and misses some. In the table there are 150,000 to 200,000 clones, over 70% of which are singletons. The sample consisted of PBMCs. Every receptor here comes from a woman aged 40 to 55 in good health and CMV-seropositive.

This chain joins TRBV21-1 and TRBJ1-1; TRBD1 is the table's D call, not checked against the DNA. TRBV21-1 is labeled a pseudogene. The CDR3 is 13 amino acids. The chain's CDR3 is CASGIQVHTEAFF. For the CDR3, the DNA is TGTGCCAGCGGCATACAGGTACACACTGAAGCTTTCTTT.

This clone was detected only once. The rearrangement links TRBV7-9 to TRBJ2-1, with 8 bases that match TRBD1. The germline CDR1 and CDR2 sequences are SEHNR and FQNEAQ (reference sequence). The V segment lost 8 bases and the J segment 5 bases; nucleotides outside the gene matches: 8. The CDR3 length is 14 residues. CDR3 protein: CASLPGQENNEQFF. CDR3 nucleotide sequence: TGTGCCAGCCTGCCGGGACAGGAGAACAATGAGCAGTTCTTC. Full variable domain (missing parts from reference TRBV7-9 and TRBJ2-1): DTGVSQNPRHKITKRGQNVTFRCDPISEHNRLYWYRQTLGQGPEFLTYFQNEAQLEKSRLLSDRFSAERPKGSFSTLEIQRTEQGDSAMYLCASLPGQENNEQFFGPGTRLTVL.

This clone was seen just once. V usage is TRBV6-5 and J usage is TRBJ2-1; 8 bases agree with TRBD2. The CDR3 is made up of 13 amino acids. Germline V CDR1 and CDR2: MNHEY, SVGAGI. J was trimmed by 5 bases and V by 5 bases; bases with no gene match: 2. Written as DNA, the CDR3 is TGTGCCAGCAGTCGTAGCGGGAACAATGAGCAGTTCTTC. Amino acids: CASSRSGNNEQFF.

This clone was found once. At the DNA level, this CDR3 is encoded by other sequences in the same sample as well. The chain is built from TRBV29-1 and TRBJ2-5; maybe TRBD1 (5 bases). Germline V gene sequence: CDR1 SQVTM, CDR2 ANQGSEA. V was clipped by 2 bases and J by 5 bases, with 6 bases between them. This CDR3 region has 11 residues. As DNA, the CDR3 is TGCAGCGTTGAAAGGGGTGAGACCCAGTACTTC. Residues: CSVERGETQYF.